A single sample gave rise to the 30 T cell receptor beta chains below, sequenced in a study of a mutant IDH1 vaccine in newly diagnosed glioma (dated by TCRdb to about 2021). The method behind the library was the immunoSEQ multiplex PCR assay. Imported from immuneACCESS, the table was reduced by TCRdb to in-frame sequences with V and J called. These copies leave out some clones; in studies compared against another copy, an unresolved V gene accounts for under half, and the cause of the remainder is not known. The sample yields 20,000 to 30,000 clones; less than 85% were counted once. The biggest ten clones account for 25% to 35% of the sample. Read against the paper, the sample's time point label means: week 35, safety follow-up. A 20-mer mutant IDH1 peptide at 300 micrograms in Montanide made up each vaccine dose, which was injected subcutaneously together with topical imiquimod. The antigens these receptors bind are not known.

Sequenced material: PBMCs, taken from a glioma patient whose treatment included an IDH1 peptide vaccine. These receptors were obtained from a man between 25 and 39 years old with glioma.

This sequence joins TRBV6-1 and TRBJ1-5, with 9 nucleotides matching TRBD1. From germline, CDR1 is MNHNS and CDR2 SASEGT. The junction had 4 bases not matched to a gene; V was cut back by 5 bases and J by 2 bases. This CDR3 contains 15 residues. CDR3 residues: CASSTGGAGNQPQHF. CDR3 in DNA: TGTGCCAGCAGTACAGGGGGCGCGGGCAATCAGCCCCAGCATTTT.

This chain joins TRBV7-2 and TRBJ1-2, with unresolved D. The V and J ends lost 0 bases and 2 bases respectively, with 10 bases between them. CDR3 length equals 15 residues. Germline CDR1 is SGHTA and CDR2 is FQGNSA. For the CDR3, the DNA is TGTGCCAGCAGCTTAGCGACGAGGTTCAACTATGGCTACACCTTC. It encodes CASSLATRFNYGYTF.

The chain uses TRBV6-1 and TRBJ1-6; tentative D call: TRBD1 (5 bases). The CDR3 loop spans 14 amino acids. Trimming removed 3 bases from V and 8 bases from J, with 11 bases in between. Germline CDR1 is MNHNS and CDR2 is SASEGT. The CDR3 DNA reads TGTGCCAGCAGTGACAGGGAAATTGATTCACCCCTCCACTTT. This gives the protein CASSDREIDSPLHF.

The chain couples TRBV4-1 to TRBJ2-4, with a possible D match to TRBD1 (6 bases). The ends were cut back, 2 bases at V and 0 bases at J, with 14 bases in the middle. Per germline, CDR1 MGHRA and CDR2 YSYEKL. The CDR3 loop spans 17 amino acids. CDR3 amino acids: CASSQSRTELAKNIQYF. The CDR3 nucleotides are TGCGCCAGCAGCCAATCCCGGACAGAACTAGCCAAAAACATTCAGTACTTC.

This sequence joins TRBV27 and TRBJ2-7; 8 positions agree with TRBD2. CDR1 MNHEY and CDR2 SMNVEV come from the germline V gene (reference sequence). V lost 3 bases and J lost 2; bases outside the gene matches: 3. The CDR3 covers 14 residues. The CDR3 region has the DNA TGTGCCAGCAGTTTGTCGGGAGGGCCCTACGAGCAGTACTTC. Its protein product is CASSLSGGPYEQYF.

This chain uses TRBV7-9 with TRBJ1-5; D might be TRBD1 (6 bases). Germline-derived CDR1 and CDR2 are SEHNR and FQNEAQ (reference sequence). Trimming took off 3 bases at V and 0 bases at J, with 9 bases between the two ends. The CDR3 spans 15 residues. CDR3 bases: TGTGCCAGCAGCTTGACAGGAGATAGCAATCAGCCCCAGCATTTT. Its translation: CASSLTGDSNQPQHF. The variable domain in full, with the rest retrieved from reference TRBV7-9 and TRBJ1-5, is DTGVSQNPRHKITKRGQNVTFRCDPISEHNRLYWYRQTLGQGPEFLTYFQNEAQLEKSRLLSDRFSAERPKGSFSTLEIQRTEQGDSAMYLCASSLTGDSNQPQHFGDGTRLSIL.

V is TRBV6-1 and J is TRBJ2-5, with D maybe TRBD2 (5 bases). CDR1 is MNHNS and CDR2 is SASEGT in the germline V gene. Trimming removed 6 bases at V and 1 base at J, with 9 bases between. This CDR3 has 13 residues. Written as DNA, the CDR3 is TGTGCCAGCAGATATAGCGTCCAAGAGACCCAGTACTTC. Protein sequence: CASRYSVQETQYF.

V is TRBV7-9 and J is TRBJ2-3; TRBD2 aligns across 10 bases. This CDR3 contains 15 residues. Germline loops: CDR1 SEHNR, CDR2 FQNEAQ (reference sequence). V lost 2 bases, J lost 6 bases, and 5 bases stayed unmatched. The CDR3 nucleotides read TGTGCCAGCAGCTTAATCAGCGGGAGGGCGGATACGCAGTATTTT. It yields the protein CASSLISGRADTQYF.

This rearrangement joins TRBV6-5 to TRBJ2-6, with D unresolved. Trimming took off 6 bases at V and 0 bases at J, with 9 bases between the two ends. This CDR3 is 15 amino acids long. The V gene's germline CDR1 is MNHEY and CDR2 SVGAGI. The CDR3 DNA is TGTGCCAGCAGCTCACAGAGCTCTGGGGCCAACGTCCTGACTTTC. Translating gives CASSSQSSGANVLTF.

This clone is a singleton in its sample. CDR3 nucleotides: TGTGCCATCAGTGAAGGGGATGGCAATCAGCCCCAGCATTTT. Translated, it gives CAISEGDGNQPQHF. This rearrangement joins TRBV10-3 to TRBJ1-5; the D gene is possibly TRBD1 (5 bases). This CDR3 is 14 amino acids long. The V gene lost 3 bases and the J gene lost 2 bases, with 8 bases spanning the gap. Germline V lookup: CDR1 ENHRY, CDR2 SYGVKD.

CDR3 nucleotides: TGTGCCAGCAATCTAGCGGGGGGGCCTTACGAGCAGTACTTC. Residues: CASNLAGGPYEQYF. The chain joins TRBV6-5 to TRBJ2-7; 12 bases line up with TRBD2. The germline V gene has CDR1 MNHEY and CDR2 SVGAGI. Losses at the gene ends were 7 bases for V and 4 bases for J; bases not matched to a gene: 5. This CDR3 contains 14 residues.

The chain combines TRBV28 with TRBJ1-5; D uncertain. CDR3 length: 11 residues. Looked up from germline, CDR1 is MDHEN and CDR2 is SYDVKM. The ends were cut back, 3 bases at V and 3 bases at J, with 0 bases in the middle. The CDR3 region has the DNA TGTGCCAGCAGTTTCAATCAGCCCCAGCATTTT. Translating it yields CASSFNQPQHF.

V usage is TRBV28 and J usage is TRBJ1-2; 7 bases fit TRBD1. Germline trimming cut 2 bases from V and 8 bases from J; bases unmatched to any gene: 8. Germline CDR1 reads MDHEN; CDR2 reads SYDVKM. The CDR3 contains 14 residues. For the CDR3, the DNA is TGTGCCAGCAGTTTAGGAGGGGGCGCGTTAGGCTACACCTTC. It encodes CASSLGGGALGYTF.

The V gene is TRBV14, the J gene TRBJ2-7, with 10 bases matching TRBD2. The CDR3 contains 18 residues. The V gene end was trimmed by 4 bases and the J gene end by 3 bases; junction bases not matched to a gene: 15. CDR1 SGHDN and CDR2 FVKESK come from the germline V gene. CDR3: CASSRKLSIAGGFYEQYF. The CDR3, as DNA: TGTGCCAGCAGCCGGAAACTATCGATAGCGGGGGGATTCTACGAGCAGTACTTC.

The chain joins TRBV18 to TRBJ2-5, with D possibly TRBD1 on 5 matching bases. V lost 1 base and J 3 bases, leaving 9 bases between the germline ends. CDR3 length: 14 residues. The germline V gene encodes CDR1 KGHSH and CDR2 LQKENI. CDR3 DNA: TGTGCCAGCTCACCACAGGGGCTAAAAGAGACCCAGTACTTC. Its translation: CASSPQGLKETQYF. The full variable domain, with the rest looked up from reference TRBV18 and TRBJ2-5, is NAGVMQNPRHLVRRRGQEARLRCSPMKGHSHVYWYRQLPEEGLKFMVYLQKENIIDESGMPKERFSAEFPKEGPSILRIQQVVRGDSAAYFCASSPQGLKETQYFGPGTRLLVL.

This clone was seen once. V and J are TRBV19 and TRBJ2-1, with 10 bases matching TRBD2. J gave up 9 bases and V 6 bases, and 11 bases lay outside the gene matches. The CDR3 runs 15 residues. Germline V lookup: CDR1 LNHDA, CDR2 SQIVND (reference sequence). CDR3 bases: TGTGCCAGTAGGCTGGGACTAGCGTACGAAACTGAGCAGTTCTTC. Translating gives CASRLGLAYETEQFF.

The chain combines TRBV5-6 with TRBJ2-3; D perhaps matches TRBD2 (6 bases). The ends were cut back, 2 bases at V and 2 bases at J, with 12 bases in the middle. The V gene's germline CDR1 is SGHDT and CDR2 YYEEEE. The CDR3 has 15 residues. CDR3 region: CASSFRGTFTDTQYF. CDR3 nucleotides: TGTGCCAGCAGCTTCCGGGGGACTTTCACAGATACGCAGTATTTT. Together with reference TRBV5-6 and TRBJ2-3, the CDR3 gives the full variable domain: DAGVTQSPTHLIKTRGQQVTLRCSPKSGHDTVSWYQQALGQGPQFIFQYYEEEERQRGNFPDRFSGHQFPNYSSELNVNALLLGDSALYLCASSFRGTFTDTQYFGPGTRLTVL.

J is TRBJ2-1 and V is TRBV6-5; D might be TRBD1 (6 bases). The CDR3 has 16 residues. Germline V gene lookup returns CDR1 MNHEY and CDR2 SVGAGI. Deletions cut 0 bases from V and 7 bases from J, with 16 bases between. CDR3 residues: CASSYSGVAQGNEQFF. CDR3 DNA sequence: TGTGCCAGCAGTTACTCAGGGGTGGCGCAGGGGAATGAGCAGTTCTTC.

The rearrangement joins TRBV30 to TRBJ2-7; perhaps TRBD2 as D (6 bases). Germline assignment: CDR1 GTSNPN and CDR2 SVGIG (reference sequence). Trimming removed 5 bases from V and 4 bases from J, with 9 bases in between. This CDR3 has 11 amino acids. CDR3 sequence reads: CAWGLAYEQYF. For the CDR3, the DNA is TGTGCCTGGGGCCTAGCGTACGAGCAGTACTTC.

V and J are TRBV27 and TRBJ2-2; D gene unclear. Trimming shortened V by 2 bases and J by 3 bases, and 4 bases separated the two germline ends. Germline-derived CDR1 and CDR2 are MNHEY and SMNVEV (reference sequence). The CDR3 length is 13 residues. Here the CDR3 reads CASSLMYTGELFF. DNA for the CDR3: TGTGCCAGCAGTTTAATGTACACCGGGGAGCTGTTTTTT.

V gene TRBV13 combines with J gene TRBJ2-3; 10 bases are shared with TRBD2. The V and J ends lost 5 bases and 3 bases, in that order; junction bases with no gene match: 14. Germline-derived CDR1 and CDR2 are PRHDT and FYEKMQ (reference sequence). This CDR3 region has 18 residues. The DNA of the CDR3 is TGTGCCAGCAGCACTTGGGGTGTGGCTAGCGGGAGAACAGATACGCAGTATTTT. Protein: CASSTWGVASGRTDTQYF.

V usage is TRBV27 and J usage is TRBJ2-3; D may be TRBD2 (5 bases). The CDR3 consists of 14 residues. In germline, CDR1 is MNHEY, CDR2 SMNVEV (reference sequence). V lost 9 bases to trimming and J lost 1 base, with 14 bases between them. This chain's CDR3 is CASLDWGGTDTQYF. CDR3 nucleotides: TGTGCCAGTTTGGACTGGGGTGGCACAGATACGCAGTATTTT.

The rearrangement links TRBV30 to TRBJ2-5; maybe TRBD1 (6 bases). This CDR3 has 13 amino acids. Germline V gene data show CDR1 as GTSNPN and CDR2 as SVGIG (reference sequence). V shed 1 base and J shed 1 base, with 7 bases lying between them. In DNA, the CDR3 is TGTGCCTGGAGTGGACAGGTCCAAGAGACCCAGTACTTC. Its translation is CAWSGQVQETQYF.

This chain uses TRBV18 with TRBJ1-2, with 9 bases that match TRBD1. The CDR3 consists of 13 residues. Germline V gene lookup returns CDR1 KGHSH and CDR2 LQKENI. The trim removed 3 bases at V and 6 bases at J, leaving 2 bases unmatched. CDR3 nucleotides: TGTGCCAGCTCACCCCGGGACAGGGATGGCTACACCTTC. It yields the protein CASSPRDRDGYTF.

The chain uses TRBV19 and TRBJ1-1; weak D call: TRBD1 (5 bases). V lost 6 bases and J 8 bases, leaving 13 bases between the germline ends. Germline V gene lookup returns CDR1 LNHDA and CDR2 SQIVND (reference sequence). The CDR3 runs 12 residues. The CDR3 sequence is CASSQRQQEAFF. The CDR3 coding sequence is TGTGCCAGTAGCCAACGACAGCAGGAAGCTTTCTTT.

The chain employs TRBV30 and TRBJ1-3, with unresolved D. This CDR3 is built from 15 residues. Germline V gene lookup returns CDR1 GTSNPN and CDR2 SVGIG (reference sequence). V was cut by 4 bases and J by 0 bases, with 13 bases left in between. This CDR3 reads CAWTPLAISGNTIYF. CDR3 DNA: TGTGCCTGGACCCCCCTGGCCATCTCTGGAAACACCATATATTTT. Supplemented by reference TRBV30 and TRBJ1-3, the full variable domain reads SQTIHQWPATLVQPVGSPLSLECTVEGTSNPNLYWYRQAAGRGLQLLFYSVGIGQISSEVPQNLSASRPQDRQFILSSKKLLLSDSGFYLCAWTPLAISGNTIYFGEGSWLTVV.

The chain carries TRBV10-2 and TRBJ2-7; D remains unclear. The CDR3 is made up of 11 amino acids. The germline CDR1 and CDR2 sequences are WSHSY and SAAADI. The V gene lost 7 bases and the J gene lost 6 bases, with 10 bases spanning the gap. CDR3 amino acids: CASTTGGEQYF. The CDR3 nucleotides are TGCGCCAGCACCACCGGTGGCGAGCAGTACTTC.

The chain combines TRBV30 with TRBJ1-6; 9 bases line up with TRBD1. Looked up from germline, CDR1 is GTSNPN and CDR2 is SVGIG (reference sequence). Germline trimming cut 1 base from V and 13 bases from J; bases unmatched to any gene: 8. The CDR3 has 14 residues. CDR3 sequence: CAWSAGTGGFPLHF. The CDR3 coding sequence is TGTGCCTGGAGTGCCGGAACAGGGGGCTTCCCCCTCCACTTT.

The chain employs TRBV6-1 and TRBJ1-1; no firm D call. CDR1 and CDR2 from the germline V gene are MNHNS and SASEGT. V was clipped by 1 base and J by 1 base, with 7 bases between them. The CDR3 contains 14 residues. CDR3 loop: CASSEVGRNTEAFF. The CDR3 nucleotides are TGTGCCAGCAGTGAAGTCGGCAGGAACACTGAAGCTTTCTTT.

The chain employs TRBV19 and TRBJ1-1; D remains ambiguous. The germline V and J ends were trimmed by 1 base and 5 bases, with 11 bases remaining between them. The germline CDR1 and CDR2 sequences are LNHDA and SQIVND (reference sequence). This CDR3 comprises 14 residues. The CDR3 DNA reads TGTGCCAGTAGTATAGGGGTAGGGTCGACTGAAGCTTTCTTT. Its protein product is CASSIGVGSTEAFF.